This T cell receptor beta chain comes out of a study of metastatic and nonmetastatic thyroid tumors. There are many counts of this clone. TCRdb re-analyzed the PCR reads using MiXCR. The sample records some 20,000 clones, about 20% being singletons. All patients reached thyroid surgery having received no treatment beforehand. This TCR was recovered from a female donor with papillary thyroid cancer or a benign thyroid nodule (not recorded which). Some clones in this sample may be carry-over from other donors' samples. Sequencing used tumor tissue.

CDR3 sequence: CASRSYRETDTQYF. In DNA, the CDR3 is TGTGCCAGCAGGTCGTACAGGGAGACAGATACGCAGTATTTT. V usage is TRBV5-6 and J usage is TRBJ2-3, with a weak D call TRBD1 (6 bases). This CDR3 spans 14 amino acids. V was pared by 5 bases and J by 3 bases, with 13 bases between. Looked up from germline, CDR1 is SGHDT and CDR2 is YYEEEE.